The clone carrying this T cell receptor beta chain was seen only once. Its antigen is not known. CDR1 MNHNS and CDR2 SASEGT come from the germline V gene. Trimming stripped 7 bases from V and 7 bases from J, with 19 bases between. CDR3 size: 15 residues. This sample is drawn from a study of OX40 agonist ivuxolimab in advanced cancers. Study conclusions and caveats: At 0.1 to 3.0 mg/kg, clonal expansion of CD4+ and CD8+ blood T cells had occurred by week 6. On average, a greater number of expanded clones characterised CD8+ T cells relative to CD4+.

Measured with immunoSEQ multiplex PCR; TCRdb has only the in-frame clones, and not every one. Among tens of thousands of clones listed, around nine tenths were seen once. The chain has TRBV6-1 and TRBJ1-4; possible D gene TRBD1, 5 bases. Source: CD4+ or CD8+ T cells sorted from blood, taken in a trial of the OX40 agonist ivuxolimab. This receptor was taken from an adult with an advanced solid tumor such as melanoma, head and neck, liver or kidney cancer. The CDR3 DNA reads as TGTGCCAGCAACAACCCCGGGGGTTCTTTTGAAAAACTGTTTTTT. This encodes CASNNPGGSFEKLFF.